The 26 T cell receptor beta chains below all came from one sample that was sequenced in a study of identical twins (dated by TCRdb to 2015 to 2016). Library preparation used 5' RACE. The data were produced on an Illumina HiSeq 2000. Using fastp at Q25 and MiXCR, TCRdb reprocessed the public reads and kept productive beta chains. Merged by CDR3 protein, the rows form single entries marked with the most common genes and DNA. The sample table holds over 500,000 distinct CDR3 sequences, of which around 20% were seen once. The ten largest clones capture 0.91% of the sample. The data also belong to a second study, concerning T cells expressing NK-cell markers.

Material: CD4+ T cells sorted from blood. These receptors all stem from a woman aged 18 to 35 in good health.

This chain uses TRBV7-9 with TRBJ2-3; D is uncertain. Trimming cost V 6 bases and J 4 bases, with 20 bases left between them. The CDR3 loop spans 16 amino acids. Per germline, CDR1 SEHNR and CDR2 FQNEAQ (reference sequence). Here the CDR3 reads CASSPTLPGPPDTQYF. The CDR3 bases are TGTGCCAGCAGTCCTACACTACCAGGTCCCCCAGATACGCAGTATTTT.

This clonotype was recorded a few times. The chain combines TRBV20-1 with TRBJ2-7; D ambiguous. This CDR3 region has 14 residues. Germline lookup yields CDR1 DFQATT and CDR2 SNEGSKA (reference sequence). Trimming shortened V by 3 bases and J by 0 bases, and 12 bases separated the two germline ends. This chain's CDR3 is CSASRADSSYEQYF. The CDR3 DNA reads as TGCAGTGCTAGTCGGGCGGATAGCTCCTACGAGCAGTACTTC.

Here the CDR3 reads CASGFGPTGPEETQYF. The CDR3 coding sequence is TGTGCCAGCGGTTTCGGGCCGACGGGGCCCGAAGAGACCCAGTACTTC. The gene calls are TRBV6-5 and TRBJ2-5; D may correspond to TRBD1 or TRBD2 (5 bases each). The CDR3 has 16 residues. Germline V gene lookup returns CDR1 MNHEY and CDR2 SVGAGI. V was pared by 8 bases and J by 3 bases, with 22 bases between.

The rearrangement links TRBV27 to TRBJ1-6; the D is unclear. This CDR3 is 15 amino acids long. Trimming removed 6 bases at V and 2 bases at J, with 11 bases between. Per germline, CDR1 MNHEY and CDR2 SMNVEV (reference sequence). The CDR3 loop is CASSISEAYNSPLHF. In nucleotides, the CDR3 is TGTGCCAGCAGCATCTCAGAGGCCTATAATTCACCCCTCCACTTT.

The CDR3 loop is CASSDLAGGFNEQFF. CDR3 nucleotides: TGTGCCAGCAGCGACCTAGCGGGAGGCTTCAATGAGCAGTTCTTC. The rearrangement uses TRBV5-4 and TRBJ2-1, with 11 nucleotides matching TRBD2. There are 15 residues in the CDR3. The J segment lost 6 bases and the V segment lost 4 bases, leaving 6 bases of the junction unmatched. The germline V gene has CDR1 SGHNT and CDR2 YYREEE (reference sequence).

This clonotype was counted once. The chain carries TRBV20-1 and TRBJ2-5; TRBD2 is a possible D gene (5 bases). Looked up from germline, CDR1 is DFQATT and CDR2 is SNEGSKA (reference sequence). The CDR3 is 13 amino acids. V lost 0 bases and J lost 6, with 11 bases in between. The CDR3 reads CSARERPGKTQYF. The CDR3 DNA reads TGCAGTGCTAGAGAACGGCCGGGAAAGACCCAGTACTTC.

The chain has TRBV6-1 and TRBJ2-1; 8 nucleotides line up with TRBD2. The CDR3 length is 13 residues. The germline V gene encodes CDR1 MNHNS and CDR2 SASEGT. Unmatched junction bases numbered 0, after V lost 3 bases and J lost 5 bases. CDR3 DNA: TGTGCCAGCAGTGAGCGGGGGGACAATGAGCAGTTCTTC. Its translation: CASSERGDNEQFF.

This chain connects TRBV7-9 to TRBJ2-7; tentatively, D is TRBD2 (6 bases). The CDR3 consists of 16 residues. Trimming pared 5 bases from V and 6 bases from J, leaving 23 bases between. CDR1 and CDR2 (germline): SEHNR, FQNEAQ (reference sequence). Here the CDR3 reads CASSERPGLSFPEQYF. The CDR3 DNA reads TGTGCCAGCAGCGAGCGACCGGGACTCTCCTTCCCCGAGCAGTACTTC.

The table lists this clonotype with a few counts. Here the CDR3 reads CASSQGAGVYEKLFF. The DNA of the CDR3 is TGCGCCAGCAGCCAAGGGGCGGGGGTGTATGAAAAACTGTTTTTT. The chain couples TRBV4-3 to TRBJ1-4, with D possibly matching TRBD1 (5 bases). Deletions cut 1 base from V and 6 bases from J, with 12 bases between. This CDR3 is built from 15 residues. Germline CDR1 and CDR2: LGHNA and YSLEER.

This clonotype was observed a handful of times. The gene calls are TRBV28 and TRBJ1-6; D not resolved. Per germline, CDR1 MDHEN and CDR2 SYDVKM. The CDR3 has 14 amino acids. V dropped 7 bases and J dropped 0 bases, with 7 bases sitting between them. As DNA, the CDR3 is TGTGCCAGCACCCTCAGCTCCTATAATTCACCCCTCCACTTT. It codes for CASTLSSYNSPLHF.

The chain links TRBV20-1 to TRBJ2-7, with 11 nucleotides matching TRBD2. CDR3 size: 16 residues. With V trimmed by 4 bases and J by 0 bases, 8 bases remained unmatched. Germline lookup yields CDR1 DFQATT and CDR2 SNEGSKA (reference sequence). This CDR3 is CSAIPSTSGTSYEQYF. CDR3 bases: TGCAGTGCTATCCCCTCGACTAGCGGGACCTCCTACGAGCAGTACTTC.

This clonotype appeared a few times. V gene TRBV6-5 combines with J gene TRBJ2-2; D unresolved. CDR1 is MNHEY and CDR2 is SVGAGI in the germline V gene. V dropped 2 bases and J dropped 2 bases, with 6 bases sitting between them. CDR3 length: 14 amino acids. DNA of the CDR3: TGTGCCAGCAGTTACAAGTCAAACACCGGGGAGCTGTTTTTT. Its translation: CASSYKSNTGELFF.

The sample holds many counts of this clonotype. This rearrangement joins TRBV12-3 or TRBV12-4 to TRBJ1-5; 11 nucleotides match TRBD1. The junction had 7 bases not matched to a gene; V was cut back by 6 bases and J by 6 bases. This CDR3 has 15 residues. The CDR3 coding sequence is TGTGCCAGCAGGTCCGGGACAGGGGGTATTCAGCCCCAGCATTTT. This encodes CASRSGTGGIQPQHF.

At least ten counts were recorded for this clonotype. The genes are TRBV10-3 and TRBJ1-1, with a possible D match to TRBD1 (5 bases). The germline V gene has CDR1 ENHRY and CDR2 SYGVKD. The CDR3 length is 12 residues. Trimming shortened V by 10 bases and J by 1 base, and 10 bases separated the two germline ends. The CDR3 spells CATGTGNTEAFF. CDR3 nucleotide sequence: TGTGCCACCGGTACAGGGAACACTGAAGCTTTCTTT.

The chain employs TRBV20-1 and TRBJ2-1; TRBD2 might be the D (6 bases). V was trimmed by 5 bases and J by 1 base, leaving 12 bases between them. The CDR3 contains 14 residues. Germline V gene data show CDR1 as DFQATT and CDR2 as SNEGSKA (reference sequence). The DNA of the CDR3 is TGCAGTGCTCTCGGGGGTGATTCCTACAATGAGCAGTTCTTC. As protein: CSALGGDSYNEQFF.

This clonotype was seen ten or more times. The gene calls are TRBV6-5 and TRBJ2-3; 11 positions agree with TRBD2. The CDR3 totals 17 residues. The ends lost 0 bases at V and 5 bases at J; junction bases unmatched: 7. From germline, CDR1 is MNHEY and CDR2 SVGAGI. The CDR3 DNA is TGTGCCAGCAGTTACTCCGCCCTAGCGGGGGGCCGAGATACGCAGTATTTT. The encoded protein is CASSYSALAGGRDTQYF.

The chain uses TRBV20-1 and TRBJ2-5, with unresolved D. Germline CDR1 reads DFQATT; CDR2 reads SNEGSKA (reference sequence). The V end was cut by 3 bases, the J end by 7 bases, with 15 bases between. The CDR3 sequence is 13 residues long. In nucleotides, the CDR3 is TGCAGTGCTAGGCAAAGTCTTGACGGGACCCAGTACTTC. Protein: CSARQSLDGTQYF.

V usage is TRBV20-1 and J usage is TRBJ2-5; TRBD2 matches 9 bases. The germline V gene encodes CDR1 DFQATT and CDR2 SNEGSKA (reference sequence). The CDR3 contains 14 residues. Trimming at V came to 0 bases and at J to 5 bases, leaving 4 bases not matched to a gene. The CDR3: CSARERGGRETQYF. CDR3 DNA sequence: TGCAGTGCTAGAGAGCGGGGGGGCAGGGAGACCCAGTACTTC.

The chain is built from TRBV4-3 and TRBJ1-1; D is perhaps TRBD1 (6 bases). V lost 3 bases and J 4 bases, leaving 21 bases between the germline ends. There are 17 residues in the CDR3. CDR1 is LGHNA, CDR2 YSLEER, per germline. The CDR3 reads CASSQDPQGPEGTEAFF. CDR3 coding DNA: TGCGCCAGCAGCCAGGATCCACAGGGTCCCGAGGGCACTGAAGCTTTCTTT.

This clonotype has more than one count but fewer than ten. The gene calls are TRBV12-3 or TRBV12-4 and TRBJ2-7; D remains ambiguous. The germline V and J ends were trimmed by 1 base and 0 bases, with 13 bases remaining between them. This CDR3 comprises 16 residues. CDR3 in DNA: TGTGCCAGCAGTTTAGGTGGAGTGGTGGACTCCTACGAGCAGTACTTC. Amino acids: CASSLGGVVDSYEQYF.

This clonotype was seen repeatedly, ten times or more. This chain's CDR3 is CSVGTPYEQYF. The CDR3 DNA follows: TGCAGCGTTGGAACTCCCTACGAGCAGTACTTC. The chain employs TRBV29-1 and TRBJ2-7; D not certain. CDR3 length equals 11 residues. CDR1 SQVTM and CDR2 ANQGSEA come from the germline V gene. V was pared by 4 bases and J by 2 bases, with 6 bases between.

The V call is TRBV19, the J call TRBJ1-2; D unclear. Germline assignment: CDR1 LNHDA and CDR2 SQIVND (reference sequence). The CDR3 loop spans 13 amino acids. The V end lost 3 bases, the J end lost 6 bases, and 11 bases lay between the germline ends. CDR3 sequence reads: CASSMRRGDGYTF. The CDR3 DNA is TGTGCCAGTAGTATGAGACGCGGCGATGGCTACACCTTC.

In this sample, this clonotype turned up a few times. The chain is built from TRBV5-6 and TRBJ2-5, with 7 bases lining up with TRBD1. J was trimmed by 2 bases and V by 1 base; bases with no gene match: 2. The germline CDR1 and CDR2 sequences are SGHDT and YYEEEE. The CDR3 is 14 amino acids. The CDR3 DNA reads TGTGCCAGCAGCTTGCCGACAGGGCAAGAGACCCAGTACTTC. Residues: CASSLPTGQETQYF. Supplemented by reference TRBV5-6 and TRBJ2-5, the full variable domain reads DAGVTQSPTHLIKTRGQQVTLRCSPKSGHDTVSWYQQALGQGPQFIFQYYEEEERQRGNFPDRFSGHQFPNYSSELNVNALLLGDSALYLCASSLPTGQETQYFGPGTRLLVL.

The genes are TRBV6-1 and TRBJ1-2, with 10 bases fitting TRBD1. Germline loops: CDR1 MNHNS, CDR2 SASEGT. With V trimmed by 3 bases and J by 6 bases, 4 bases remained unmatched. CDR3 size: 14 residues. The DNA for the CDR3 is TGTGCCAGCAGTGAGACAGGGGGCATCGATGGCTACACCTTC. It yields the protein CASSETGGIDGYTF.

This clonotype was seen repeatedly, ten times or more. The chain has TRBV2 and TRBJ2-1; 8 nucleotides agree with TRBD2. Trimming cost V 7 bases and J 4 bases; bases outside gene matches: 9. Looked up from germline, CDR1 is SNHLY and CDR2 is FYNNEI. This CDR3 has 15 amino acids. The CDR3 nucleotides are TGTGCCAGCACCGTAGCGGGACGGATGTACAATGAGCAGTTCTTC. Amino acid sequence: CASTVAGRMYNEQFF.

This clonotype was seen more than once but under ten times. This chain connects TRBV20-1 to TRBJ2-2; 8 nucleotides align to TRBD1. V lost 3 bases, J lost 8 bases, and 14 bases stayed unmatched. The CDR3 has 16 amino acids. The V gene's germline CDR1 is DFQATT and CDR2 SNEGSKA (reference sequence). Written as DNA, the CDR3 is TGCAGTGCTAGTTTTCGGCAGGGGGCGCGTTCGGGGGAGCTGTTTTTT. Its translation is CSASFRQGARSGELFF.